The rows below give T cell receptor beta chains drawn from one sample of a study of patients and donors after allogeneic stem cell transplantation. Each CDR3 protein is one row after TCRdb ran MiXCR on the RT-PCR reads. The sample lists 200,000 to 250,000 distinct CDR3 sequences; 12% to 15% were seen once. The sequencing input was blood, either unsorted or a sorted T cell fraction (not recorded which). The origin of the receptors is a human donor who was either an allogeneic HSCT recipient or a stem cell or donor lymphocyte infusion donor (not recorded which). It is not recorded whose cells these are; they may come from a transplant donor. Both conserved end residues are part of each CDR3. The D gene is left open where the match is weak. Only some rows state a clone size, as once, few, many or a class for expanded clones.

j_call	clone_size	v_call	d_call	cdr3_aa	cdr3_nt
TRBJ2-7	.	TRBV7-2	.	CASSLAALTYEQYF	TGTGCCAGCAGCTTAGCTGCTTTAACCTACGAGCAGTACTTC
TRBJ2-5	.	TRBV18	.	CASSPLRGQETQYF	TGTGCCAGCTCACCACTACGGGGACAAGAGACCCAGTACTTC
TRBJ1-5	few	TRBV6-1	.	CASSEGPSSSQPQHF	TGTGCCAGCAGTGAAGGGCCCAGTTCGTCTCAGCCCCAGCATTTT
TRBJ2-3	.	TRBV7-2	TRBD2	CASSPAGRGRGDTQYF	TGTGCCAGCAGCCCAGCGGGGCGGGGAAGGGGAGATACGCAGTATTTT
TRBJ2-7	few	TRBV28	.	CASRVGGSSYEQYF	TGTGCCAGCAGGGTTGGGGGCAGCTCCTACGAGCAGTACTTC
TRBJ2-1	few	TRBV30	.	CAWTRDNEQFF	TGTGCCTGGACCAGGGACAATGAGCAGTTCTTC
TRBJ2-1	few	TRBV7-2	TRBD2	CASSNPRGGLSNEQFF	TGTGCCAGCAGCAATCCGCGGGGGGGCCTCTCCAATGAGCAGTTCTTC
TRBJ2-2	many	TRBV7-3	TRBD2	CASSSSGGLERELFF	TGTGCCAGCAGTTCAAGCGGGGGTCTAGAAAGGGAGCTGTTTTTT
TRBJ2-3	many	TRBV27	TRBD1	CASSEGQGRTDTQYF	TGTGCCAGCAGTGAGGGACAGGGCCGCACAGATACGCAGTATTTT
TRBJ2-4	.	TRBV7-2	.	CASRSDPLGGRRLYF	TGTGCCAGCAGGTCTGACCCTTTAGGAGGACGTCGGTTGTACTTC
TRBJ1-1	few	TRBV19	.	CASSMVGRQGAEAFF	TGTGCCAGTAGTATGGTGGGGCGGCAAGGGGCTGAAGCTTTCTTT
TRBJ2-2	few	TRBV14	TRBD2	CASSQRGLARTGELFF	TGTGCCAGCAGCCAACGGGGACTAGCGAGGACCGGGGAGCTGTTTTTT
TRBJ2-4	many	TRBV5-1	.	CASSLSSSEKNIQYF	TGCGCCAGCAGCTTGAGTTCTAGCGAGAAAAACATTCAGTACTTC
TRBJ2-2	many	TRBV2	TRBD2	CASVERGNTGELFF	TGTGCCAGCGTGGAGCGGGGGAACACCGGGGAGCTGTTTTTT
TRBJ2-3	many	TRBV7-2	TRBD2	CASSLLASGISTDTQYF	TGTGCCAGCAGCTTATTGGCTAGCGGCATTAGCACAGATACGCAGTATTTT
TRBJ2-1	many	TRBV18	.	CASSPAAGANEQFF	TGTGCCAGCTCACCCGCCGCAGGAGCCAATGAGCAGTTCTTC
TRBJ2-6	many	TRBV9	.	CASSAGHIISGANVLTF	TGTGCCAGCAGCGCAGGACATATAATCTCTGGGGCCAACGTCCTGACTTTC
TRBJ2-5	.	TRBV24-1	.	CATSAPGTWGAQTQYF	TGTGCCACCAGTGCCCCGGGGACATGGGGCGCCCAGACCCAGTACTTC
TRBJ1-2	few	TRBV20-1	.	CSAHQGGSYGYTF	TGCAGTGCTCATCAGGGCGGGAGCTATGGCTACACCTTC
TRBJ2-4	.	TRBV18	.	CASSPPKRKNIQYF	TGTGCCAGCTCACCACCGAAAAGGAAAAACATTCAGTACTTC
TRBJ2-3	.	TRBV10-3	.	CAISVGDRTDTQYF	TGTGCCATCAGTGTGGGGGATCGCACAGATACGCAGTATTTT
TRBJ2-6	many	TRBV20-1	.	CSASSGDSGANVLTF	TGCAGTGCTAGCTCCGGTGACTCTGGGGCCAACGTCCTGACTTTC
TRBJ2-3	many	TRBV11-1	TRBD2	CASSLRGVGGLRTDTQYF	TGTGCCAGCAGCTTAAGAGGTGTCGGGGGACTACGGACAGATACGCAGTATTTT
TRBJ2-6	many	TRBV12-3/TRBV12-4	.	CASSETKAGANVLTF	TGTGCCAGCAGTGAAACAAAAGCTGGGGCCAACGTCCTGACTTTC
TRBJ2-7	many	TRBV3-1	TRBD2	CASSQRTSGPYEQYF	TGTGCCAGCAGCCAAAGGACTAGCGGACCCTACGAGCAGTACTTC
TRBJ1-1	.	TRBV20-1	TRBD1	CSASGTGVGGTEAFF	TGCAGTGCTAGTGGGACAGGGGTGGGGGGCACTGAAGCTTTCTTT
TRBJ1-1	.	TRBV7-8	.	CASSLGGAGLAFF	TGTGCCAGCAGCTTAGGGGGGGCAGGGTTGGCTTTCTTT
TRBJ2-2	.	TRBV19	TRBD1	CASSRRDRSNTGELYF	TGTGCCAGTAGTCGCCGGGACAGGAGTAACACCGGGGAGCTGTATTTT
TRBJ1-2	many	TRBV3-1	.	CASSQDTRNYGYTF	TGTGCCAGCAGCCAAGACACCAGAAACTATGGCTACACCTTC
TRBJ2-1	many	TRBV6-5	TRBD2	CASSSIAGEVFGEQFF	TGTGCCAGCAGTTCCATAGCGGGAGAGGTATTCGGTGAGCAGTTCTTC
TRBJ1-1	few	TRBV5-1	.	CASSASRAPVGAEAFF	TGCGCCAGCAGCGCCAGCAGGGCCCCCGTGGGGGCTGAAGCTTTCTTT
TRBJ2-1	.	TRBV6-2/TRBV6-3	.	CASSNTYNEQFF	TGTGCCAGCAGCAACACCTACAATGAGCAGTTCTTC
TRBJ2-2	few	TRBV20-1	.	CSARATGIDTGELFF	TGCAGTGCTAGAGCTACAGGAATAGACACCGGGGAGCTGTTTTTT
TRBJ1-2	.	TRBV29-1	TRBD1	CSVGDNIQGASGYTF	TGCAGCGTTGGGGACAACATACAGGGGGCGAGTGGCTACACCTTC
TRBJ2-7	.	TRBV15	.	CATSRPSGREQYF	TGTGCCACCAGCAGACCATCCGGCCGAGAGCAGTACTTC
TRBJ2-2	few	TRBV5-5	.	CASSLVGGSGELFF	TGTGCCAGCAGCTTGGTGGGGGGCTCCGGGGAGCTGTTTTTT
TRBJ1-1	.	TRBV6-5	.	CASSYSGRGRTEAFF	TGTGCCAGCAGTTACTCTGGGCGGGGTCGCACTGAAGCTTTCTTT
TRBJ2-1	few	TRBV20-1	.	CSAPRDYNEQFF	TGCAGTGCCCCCCGGGATTACAATGAGCAGTTCTTC
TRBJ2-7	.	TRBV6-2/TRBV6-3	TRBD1	CASSSHSTGSSYEQYF	TGTGCCAGCAGTTCCCACTCGACAGGGAGCTCCTACGAGCAGTACTTC
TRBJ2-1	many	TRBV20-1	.	CSASYPTEQFF	TGCAGTGCTAGTTATCCCACTGAGCAGTTCTTC
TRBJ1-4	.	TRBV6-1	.	CASSVERGGPEKLFF	TGTGCCAGCAGTGTCGAGAGGGGGGGGCCTGAAAAACTGTTTTTT
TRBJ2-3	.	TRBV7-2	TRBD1	CASSPRQGAGTQYF	TGTGCCAGCAGCCCGCGACAGGGGGCGGGTACGCAGTATTTT
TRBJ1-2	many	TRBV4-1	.	CATRFSGEGGGYTF	TGCGCCACCAGGTTCTCAGGGGAAGGAGGAGGCTACACCTTC
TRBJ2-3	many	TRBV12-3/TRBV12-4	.	CASSFSETGTQYF	TGTGCCAGCAGTTTTTCAGAGACTGGTACGCAGTATTTT